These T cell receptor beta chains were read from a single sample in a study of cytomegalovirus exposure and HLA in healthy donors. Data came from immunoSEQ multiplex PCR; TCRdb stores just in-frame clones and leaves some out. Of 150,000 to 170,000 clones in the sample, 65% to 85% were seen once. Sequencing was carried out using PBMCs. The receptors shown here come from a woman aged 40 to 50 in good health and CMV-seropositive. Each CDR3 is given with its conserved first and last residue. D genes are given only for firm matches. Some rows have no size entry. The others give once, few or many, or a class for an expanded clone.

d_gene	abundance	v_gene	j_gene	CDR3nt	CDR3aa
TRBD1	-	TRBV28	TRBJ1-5	TGTGCCAGCAGTCCCTGGAGGACAGGGATGGGGGATCAGCCCCAGCATTTT	CASSPWRTGMGDQPQHF
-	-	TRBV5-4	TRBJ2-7	TGTGCCAGCAGCGGGCCCGGGACTGCCGCCTACGAGCAGTACTTC	CASSGPGTAAYEQYF
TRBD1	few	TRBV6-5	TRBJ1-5	TGTGCCAGCAGTTCCGGGACAGGGGTCTGGCAGCCCCAGCATTTT	CASSSGTGVWQPQHF
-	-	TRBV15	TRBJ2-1	TGTGCCACCAGCAGGCGTGGCTCCTACAATGAGCAGTTCTTC	CATSRRGSYNEQFF
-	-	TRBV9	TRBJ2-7	TGTGCCAGCAGCGACTCCCGCGGGATGGGTGAGCAGTACTTC	CASSDSRGMGEQYF
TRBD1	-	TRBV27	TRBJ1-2	TGTGCCAGCAGTCCAACCCCGGGACAGCAGACCACTAACTATGGCTACACCTTC	CASSPTPGQQTTNYGYTF
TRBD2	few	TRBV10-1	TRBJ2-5	TGCGCCAGCAGTGCTGCGGGAGCTTTGGAGACCCAGTACTTC	CASSAAGALETQYF
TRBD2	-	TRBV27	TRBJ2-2	TGTGCCAGCAGTTTACGGACTAGCGGTACCGGGGAGCTGTTTTTT	CASSLRTSGTGELFF
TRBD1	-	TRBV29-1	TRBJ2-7	TGCAGCGTGGGACCGGGGACAGGGTTCTACGAGCAGTACTTC	CSVGPGTGFYEQYF
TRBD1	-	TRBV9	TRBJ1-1	TGTGCCAGCAGCCAAGACAGGGGGCGCGAGGAAGCTTTCTTT	CASSQDRGREEAFF
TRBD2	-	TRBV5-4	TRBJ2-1	TGTGCTAGCATATCTAGCGGGAGCTCCTACAATGAGCAGTTCTTC	CASISSGSSYNEQFF
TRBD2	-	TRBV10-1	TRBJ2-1	TGCGCCAGCAGTGGGGCTAGCGGGAGGGCTGAGCAGTTCTTC	CASSGASGRAEQFF
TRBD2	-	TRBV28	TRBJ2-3	TGTGCCATCCGACTCAGCGGGAGTAGTACAGATACGCAGTATTTT	CAIRLSGSSTDTQYF
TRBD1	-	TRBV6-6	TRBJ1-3	TGTGCCACCAACAGGGGCTCTGGAAACACCATATATTTT	CATNRGSGNTIYF
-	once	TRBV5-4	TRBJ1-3	TGTGCCAGCAGCGCGAGGGATACTGGAAACACCATATATTTT	CASSARDTGNTIYF
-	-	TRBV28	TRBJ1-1	TGTGCCAGCCTCAGCGACCTGAACACTGAAGCTTTCTTT	CASLSDLNTEAFF
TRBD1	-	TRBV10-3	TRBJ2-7	TGTGCCATCAGTAAAACAGGGGGCGAGCAGTACTTC	CAISKTGGEQYF
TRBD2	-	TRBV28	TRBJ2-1	TGTGCCAGCAAAGCGGGAGGGGCCCACAATGAGCAGTTCTTC	CASKAGGAHNEQFF
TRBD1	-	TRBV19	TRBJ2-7	TGTGCCAGTAGTATGGGACAGCTCTACGAGCAGTACTTC	CASSMGQLYEQYF
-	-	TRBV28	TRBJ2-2	TGTGCCAGCAGAAAAGCAGGGGCGGCCGGGGAGCTGTTTTTT	CASRKAGAAGELFF
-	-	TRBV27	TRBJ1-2	TGTGCCAGCAGCACAGATAACTATGGCTACACCTTC	CASSTDNYGYTF
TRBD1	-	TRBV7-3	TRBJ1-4	TGTGCCAGCAGCCCCGGGACAGGGCTCAATGAAAAACTGTTTTTT	CASSPGTGLNEKLFF
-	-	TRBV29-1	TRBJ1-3	TGCAGCGTTTTCATGAGCTCTGGAAACACCATATATTTT	CSVFMSSGNTIYF
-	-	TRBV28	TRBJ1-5	TGTGCCAGCAGCTCCTTGGGGGCCTCGTCCCTCCGGGGTCAGCCCCAGCATTTT	CASSSLGASSLRGQPQHF
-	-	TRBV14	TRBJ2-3	TGTGCCAGCAGCCCCTCTAGCGATACGCAGTATTTT	CASSPSSDTQYF
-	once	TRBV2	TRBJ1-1	TGTGCCAGCAGTGACGGCAGGCGGAGGGGTGAAGCTTTCTTT	CASSDGRRRGEAFF
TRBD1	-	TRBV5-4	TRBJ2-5	TGTACCAGCAGCTGGGACAGTAAGGTTTTAGAGACCCAGTACTTC	CTSSWDSKVLETQYF
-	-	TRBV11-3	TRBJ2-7	TGTGCCAGCAGGCGGGACAGCTACGAGCAGTACTTC	CASRRDSYEQYF
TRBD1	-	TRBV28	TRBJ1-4	TGTGCCAGCAGTTTAGGAGGGGGCGAGGCGTGGGGTAATGAAAAACTGTTTTTT	CASSLGGGEAWGNEKLFF
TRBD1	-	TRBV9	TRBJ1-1	TGTGCCAGCAGCCCCGGGGACAGGGCGAACGCTGAAGCTTTCTTT	CASSPGDRANAEAFF
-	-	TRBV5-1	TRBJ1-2	TGCGCCAGCAGCCGAACGCCGGGGGGTAACTATGGCTACACCTTC	CASSRTPGGNYGYTF
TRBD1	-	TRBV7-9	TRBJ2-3	TGTGCCAGCAGTCCACCGGGACAGATCGCTAATACGCAGTATTTT	CASSPPGQIANTQYF
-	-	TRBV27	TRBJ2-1	TGTGCCAGCAGCCTCCGGGACACAGGTCGGGGTGAGCAGTTCTTC	CASSLRDTGRGEQFF